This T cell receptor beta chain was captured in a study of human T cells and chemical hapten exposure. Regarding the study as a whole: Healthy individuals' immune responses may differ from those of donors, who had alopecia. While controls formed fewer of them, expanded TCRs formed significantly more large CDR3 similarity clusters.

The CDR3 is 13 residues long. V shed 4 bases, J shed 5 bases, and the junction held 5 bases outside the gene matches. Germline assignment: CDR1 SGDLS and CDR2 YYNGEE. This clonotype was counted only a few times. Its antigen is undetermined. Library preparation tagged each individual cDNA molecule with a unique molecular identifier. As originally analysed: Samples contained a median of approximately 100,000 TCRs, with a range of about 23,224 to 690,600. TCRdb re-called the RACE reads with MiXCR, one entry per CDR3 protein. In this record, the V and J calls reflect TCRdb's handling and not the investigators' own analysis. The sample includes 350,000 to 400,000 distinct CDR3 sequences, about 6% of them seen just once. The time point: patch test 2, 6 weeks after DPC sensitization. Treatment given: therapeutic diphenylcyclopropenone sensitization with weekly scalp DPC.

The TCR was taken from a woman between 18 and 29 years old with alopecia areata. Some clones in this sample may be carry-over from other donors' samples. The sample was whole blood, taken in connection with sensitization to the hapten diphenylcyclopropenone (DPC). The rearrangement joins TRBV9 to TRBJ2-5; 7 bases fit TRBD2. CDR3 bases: TGTGCCAGCAGCCCTACTAGCGTGGAGACCCAGTACTTC. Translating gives CASSPTSVETQYF. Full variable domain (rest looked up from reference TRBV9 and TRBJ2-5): DSGVTQTPKHLITATGQRVTLRCSPRSGDLSVYWYQQSLDQGLQFLIQYYNGEERAKGNILERFSAQQFPDLHSELNLSSLELGDSALYFCASSPTSVETQYFGPGTRLLVL.